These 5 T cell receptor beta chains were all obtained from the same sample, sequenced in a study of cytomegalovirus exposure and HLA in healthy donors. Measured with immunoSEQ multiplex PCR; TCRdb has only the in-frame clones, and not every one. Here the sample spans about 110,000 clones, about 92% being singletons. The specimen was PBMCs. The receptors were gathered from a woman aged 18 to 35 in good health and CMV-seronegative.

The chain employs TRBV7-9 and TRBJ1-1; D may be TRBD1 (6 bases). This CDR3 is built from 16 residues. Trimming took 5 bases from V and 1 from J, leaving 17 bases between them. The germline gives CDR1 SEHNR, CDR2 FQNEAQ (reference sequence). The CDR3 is CASSTQRGQPNTEAFF. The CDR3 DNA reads TGTGCCAGCAGCACACAACGAGGACAGCCGAACACTGAAGCTTTCTTT.

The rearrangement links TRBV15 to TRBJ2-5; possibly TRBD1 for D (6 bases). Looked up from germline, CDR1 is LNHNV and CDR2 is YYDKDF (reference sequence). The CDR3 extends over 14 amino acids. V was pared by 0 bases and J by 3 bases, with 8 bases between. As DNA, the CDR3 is TGTGCCACCAGCAGAGAGTGGGACAAAGAGACCCAGTACTTC. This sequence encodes CATSREWDKETQYF.

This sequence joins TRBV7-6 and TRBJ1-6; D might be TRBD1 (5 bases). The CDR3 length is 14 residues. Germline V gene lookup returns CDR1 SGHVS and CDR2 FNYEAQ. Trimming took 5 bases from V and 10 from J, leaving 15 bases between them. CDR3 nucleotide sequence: TGTGCCAGCAGCGACGGGGGGGGACTGTCACCCCTCCACTTT. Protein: CASSDGGGLSPLHF.

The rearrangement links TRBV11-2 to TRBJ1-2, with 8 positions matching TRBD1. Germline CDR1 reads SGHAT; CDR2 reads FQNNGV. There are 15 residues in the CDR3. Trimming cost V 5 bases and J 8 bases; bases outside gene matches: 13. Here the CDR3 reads CASSTWDRPLEGYTF. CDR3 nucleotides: TGTGCCAGCAGCACCTGGGACAGGCCTCTCGAGGGCTACACCTTC.

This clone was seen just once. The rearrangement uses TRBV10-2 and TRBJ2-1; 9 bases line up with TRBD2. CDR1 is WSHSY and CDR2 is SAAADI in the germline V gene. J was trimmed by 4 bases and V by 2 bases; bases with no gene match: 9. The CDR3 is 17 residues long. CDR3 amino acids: CASSEPRAGGVYNEQFF. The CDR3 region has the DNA TGCGCCAGCAGTGAGCCAAGAGCGGGGGGCGTTTACAATGAGCAGTTCTTC.